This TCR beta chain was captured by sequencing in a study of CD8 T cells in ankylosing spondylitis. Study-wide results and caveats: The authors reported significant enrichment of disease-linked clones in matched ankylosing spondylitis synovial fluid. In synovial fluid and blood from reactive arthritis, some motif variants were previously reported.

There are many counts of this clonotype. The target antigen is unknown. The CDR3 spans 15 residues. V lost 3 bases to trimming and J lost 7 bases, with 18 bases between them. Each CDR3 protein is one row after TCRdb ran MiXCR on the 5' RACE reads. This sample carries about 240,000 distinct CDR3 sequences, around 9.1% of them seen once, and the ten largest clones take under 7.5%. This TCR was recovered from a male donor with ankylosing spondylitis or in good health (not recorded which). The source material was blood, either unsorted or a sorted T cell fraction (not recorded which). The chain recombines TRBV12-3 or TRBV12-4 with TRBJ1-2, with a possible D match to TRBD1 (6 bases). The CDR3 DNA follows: TGTGCCAGCAGTTTGGGGGGCCAGTTTGGAGGTGGCTACACCTTC. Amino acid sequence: CASSLGGQFGGGYTF.